This T cell receptor beta chain was retrieved from a study of control samples from healthy donors and cancer patients (dated by TCRdb to about 2020). The CDR3 covers 15 residues, taking in both the cysteine and the phenylalanine. The kept DNA is CDR3 alone, 45 bases in frame from the first base. The germline V gene gives CDR1 as SQVTM and CDR2 as ANQGSEA. V gives up 3 bases and J gives up 8 bases, and the segment between their germline ends measures 22 bases. Points on this clone: Its binding antigen is unknown. Per-base qualities were not stored, and no clone one base away is much larger.

Library prep was done by the immunoSEQ multiplex PCR assay. In TCRdb, the immuneACCESS table is reduced to in-frame sequences with V and J assigned. These tables do not hold every clone; where another copy was compared, an unresolved V gene accounts for under half, and the others remain unexplained. The sample data list 46,000 or so clones, and over 85% of these were observed just once. The ten most abundant clones make up less than 25% of the sample. The sequence is built from TRBV29-1 and TRBJ1-2, with no reliable assignment of the D segment. This receptor was taken from a woman aged 50 to 60 with head and neck cancer. Sequences were obtained from PBMCs. For the CDR3, the sequence is CSVDPSIGVGDGYTF. The nucleotide sequence is given as TGCAGCGTTGATCCGAGTATCGGAGTTGGAGACGGCTACACCTTC. The variable domain in full, with residues beyond the CDR3 obtained from the reference TRBV29-1 and TRBJ1-2 genes, is SAVISQKPSRDICQRGTSLTIQCQVDSQVTMMFWYRQQPGQSLTLIATANQGSEATYESGFVIDKFPISRPNLTFSTLTVSNMSPEDSSIYLCSVDPSIGVGDGYTFGSGTRLTVV.